This T cell receptor beta chain came from a study of graft-versus-host responses after intestinal transplantation. Across the whole study: Anti-thymocyte globulin induction preceded about 3 years of tacrolimus and steroid maintenance in all recipients. Overall study findings and caveats: The presence of high graft-versus-host to host-versus-graft clonal ratios in allografts characterized patients with graft-donor T cell macrochimerism.

Only in-frame clones appear in the TCRdb table, and some are missing; sequencing was by immunoSEQ multiplex PCR. Found here are tens of thousands of clones, 89% of them singletons; the top ten hold under 6.5%. Details on this clone: Its antigen is not identified.

The CDR3 length is 14 residues. Germline trimming cut 1 base from V and 3 bases from J; bases unmatched to any gene: 1. The germline gives CDR1 SGHTA, CDR2 FQGNSA. This specimen consisted of PBMCs, obtained roughly 64 days after intestinal transplantation. The rearrangement uses TRBV7-2 and TRBJ1-1; the match to TRBD1 covers 8 bases. This TCR derives from a human patient who received an intestinal transplant, so some T cells may come from the graft donor. CDR3 in DNA: TGTGCCAGCAGCTTAGACAGGGGGGACACTGAAGCTTTCTTT. It specifies CASSLDRGDTEAFF.